Below, 27 T cell receptor beta chains from the same sample are listed, as sequenced in a study of post-analysis software for immune sequencing data. Study-wide results and caveats: Patients had higher frequencies than controls of about five TRBV segments, including TRBV5-6, TRBV5-1 and TRBV20-1.

Sequencing libraries made from TCR beta cDNA carried unique molecular identifiers. TCRdb re-called the PCR reads through MiXCR, storing one row per CDR3 protein. The repertoire holds 650,000 to 850,000 distinct CDR3 sequences, with roughly 50% as singletons. The antigens these receptors bind are not known. Sample: blood. The receptors were sampled from a girl aged 5 to 17 with multiple sclerosis.

This chain links TRBV18 with TRBJ1-1, with a tentative D call TRBD1 (5 bases). V was shortened by 6 bases and J by 8 bases, with 13 bases between the two germline ends. Germline V gene data show CDR1 as KGHSH and CDR2 as LQKENI. The CDR3 extends over 12 amino acids. CDR3 protein: CASSGLREEAFF. The CDR3 bases are TGTGCCAGCTCGGGGCTCAGGGAAGAAGCTTTCTTT.

The DNA of the CDR3 is TGTGCCAGCAAGCCCGGGACTAGAAGCAGGAATGAGCAGTTCTTC. Amino acids: CASKPGTRSRNEQFF. The chain has TRBV11-2 and TRBJ2-1; 8 positions agree with TRBD2. Germline values: CDR1 SGHAT, CDR2 FQNNGV. This CDR3 region has 15 residues. Trimming removed 7 bases from V and 7 bases from J; junction bases left unmatched: 12.

This sequence joins TRBV13 and TRBJ2-3; perhaps TRBD2 as D (6 bases). V dropped 6 bases and J dropped 0 bases, with 10 bases sitting between them. The length of the CDR3 is 14 residues. Germline-derived CDR1 and CDR2 are PRHDT and FYEKMQ (reference sequence). The CDR3 region has the DNA TGTGCCAGCAGACCCCGGGGGAGCACAGATACGCAGTATTTT. It is translated as CASRPRGSTDTQYF.

The chain employs TRBV24-1 and TRBJ1-5, with D unclear. Germline CDR1 and CDR2: KGHDR and SFDVKD. Trimming pared 5 bases from V and 0 bases from J, leaving 7 bases between. This CDR3 is built from 14 residues. CDR3 protein: CATSGLNSNQPQHF. The CDR3 DNA follows: TGTGCCACCAGTGGTCTTAATAGCAATCAGCCCCAGCATTTT.

V and J are TRBV6-5 and TRBJ2-4; TRBD2 aligns across 7 bases. The closer fit of TRBJ2-7 to the DNA end suggests the J call may be wrong. CDR1 is MNHEY, CDR2 SVGAGI, per germline. The CDR3 totals 13 residues. CDR3 in DNA: TGTGCCAGCAGCCATCAGCGGGATAACGAGCAGTACTTC. As protein: CASSHQRDNEQYF.

The chain carries TRBV5-1 and TRBJ1-2, with a weak D call TRBD1 (6 bases). With 2 bases removed from V and 6 bases from J, the gap between germline ends came to 14 bases. Germline assignment: CDR1 SGHRS and CDR2 YFSETQ. There are 14 residues in the CDR3. In DNA form, the CDR3 reads TGCGCCAGCAGCTTACTGGGGGCAGTAAATGGCTACACCTTC. It specifies CASSLLGAVNGYTF.

This clonotype has a single count. This chain links TRBV20-1 with TRBJ2-1; TRBD2 agrees at 8 bases. Per the germline V gene, CDR1 is DFQATT and CDR2 is SNEGSKA (reference sequence). The CDR3 extends over 12 amino acids. The CDR3 region has the DNA TGCAGCAGTGGGGGGACTAGATACGAGCAGTTCTTC. Translated: CSSGGTRYEQFF.

This sequence joins TRBV20-1 and TRBJ2-3, with 7 positions matching TRBD2. J lost 6 bases, V lost 2 bases, and 14 bases had no gene match. This CDR3 contains 16 residues. CDR1 and CDR2 (germline): DFQATT, SNEGSKA (reference sequence). The DNA for the CDR3 is TGCAGTGCTAGATCTTTAGCGGGCACCCCGGGGGATACGCAGTATTTT. Translating it yields CSARSLAGTPGDTQYF.

J is TRBJ2-4 and V is TRBV5-6; D may correspond to TRBD1 or TRBD2 (5 bases each). The germline gives CDR1 SGHDT, CDR2 YYEEEE. Between the trimmed V and J ends, which lost 2 bases and 1 base, there was a span of 10 bases. The CDR3 extends over 15 amino acids. For the CDR3, the DNA is TGTGCCAGCAGCTTCCGAGGGGTGGCCAAAAACATTCAGTACTTC. The encoded protein is CASSFRGVAKNIQYF.

The chain is built from TRBV4-1 and TRBJ2-3; either TRBD1 or TRBD2 may supply D (5 bases each). V gave up 6 bases and J gave up 6 bases, with 16 bases separating them. Germline-derived CDR1 and CDR2 are MGHRA and YSYEKL. CDR3 length: 14 amino acids. The CDR3 region is CASSLGVAPDTQYF. CDR3 DNA sequence: TGCGCCAGCAGTCTGGGGGTAGCCCCGGATACGCAGTATTTT.

The sample holds a few counts of this clonotype. The rearrangement joins TRBV4-1 to TRBJ2-3; 7 nucleotides line up with TRBD2. J lost 2 bases, V lost 0 bases, and 8 bases had no gene match. CDR1 and CDR2 (germline): MGHRA, YSYEKL. This CDR3 region has 17 residues. The CDR3 sequence is CASSQDSSGRSTDTQYF. The CDR3 DNA follows: TGCGCCAGCAGCCAAGATTCTAGCGGACGGTCCACAGATACGCAGTATTTT.

The chain employs TRBV30 and TRBJ2-6; D is uncertain. CDR3 length: 13 residues. Germline V lookup: CDR1 GTSNPN, CDR2 SVGIG (reference sequence). Trimming stripped 1 base from V and 3 bases from J, with 4 bases between. The CDR3 DNA reads TGTGCCTGGAGTGAGTATGGGGCCAACGTCCTGACTTTC. Protein: CAWSEYGANVLTF.

The rearrangement joins TRBV29-1 to TRBJ1-2; D gene unclear. The CDR3 is 13 amino acids. V lost 8 bases and J lost 4, with 17 bases in between. The germline CDR1 and CDR2 sequences are SQVTM and ANQGSEA. CDR3 sequence reads: CSPFGPFFYGYTF. CDR3 nucleotides: TGCAGCCCCTTCGGACCGTTCTTCTATGGCTACACCTTC.

This rearrangement joins TRBV5-5 to TRBJ2-7; a possible D gene is TRBD1 (6 bases). The CDR3 runs 14 residues. Between the trimmed V and J ends, which lost 2 bases and 6 bases, there was a span of 15 bases. Germline V gene data show CDR1 as SGHKS and CDR2 as YYEKEE (reference sequence). CDR3 residues: CASSLRQALGEQYF. CDR3 coding DNA: TGTGCCAGCAGCTTAAGACAGGCCTTGGGCGAGCAGTACTTC.

This rearrangement joins TRBV20-1 to TRBJ2-5, with D tentatively TRBD2 (5 bases). CDR3 length equals 12 residues. Germline V lookup: CDR1 DFQATT, CDR2 SNEGSKA (reference sequence). Trimming removed 4 bases at V and 0 bases at J, with 6 bases between. CDR3 coding DNA: TGCAGTGCTATAGCGCACCAAGAGACCCAGTACTTC. Its protein product is CSAIAHQETQYF.

The rearrangement links TRBV12-5 to TRBJ2-1; 13 bases fit TRBD2. The length of the CDR3 is 18 residues. CDR1 and CDR2 (germline): LGHNT, FRNRAP. Trimming removed 2 bases from V and 10 bases from J; junction bases left unmatched: 14. CDR3 DNA sequence: TGTGCTAGTGGTTTGATACAACCTGGACTAGCGGGAGCACGGGAGCAGTTCTTC. It translates to CASGLIQPGLAGAREQFF.

This clonotype appeared many times. This chain links TRBV29-1 with TRBJ1-2; D is ambiguous. CDR3 length equals 11 residues. Germline V gene lookup returns CDR1 SQVTM and CDR2 ANQGSEA. Between the trimmed V and J ends, which lost 3 bases and 3 bases, there was a span of 5 bases. CDR3 residues: CSVDRDYGYTF. The CDR3 nucleotides read TGCAGCGTTGACCGGGACTATGGCTACACCTTC.

This clonotype was counted only a few times. J is TRBJ2-1 and V is TRBV6-5; 8 nucleotides agree with TRBD2. Per germline, CDR1 MNHEY and CDR2 SVGAGI. The CDR3 contains 17 residues. The V and J ends lost 0 bases and 0 bases, in that order; junction bases with no gene match: 4. The CDR3 DNA follows: TGTGCCAGCAGTTACTCGCCCAGCGGGAGCTCCTACAATGAGCAGTTCTTC. Translation: CASSYSPSGSSYNEQFF.

This clonotype was recorded a few times. This rearrangement joins TRBV2 to TRBJ2-3; D uncertain. V dropped 2 bases and J dropped 6 bases, with 9 bases sitting between them. This CDR3 is built from 13 residues. Germline values: CDR1 SNHLY, CDR2 FYNNEI. Written as DNA, the CDR3 is TGTGCCAGCAGTGAAAACCTAAGGGATACGCAGTATTTT. Encoded protein: CASSENLRDTQYF.

About this clonotype: At one of its ends the junction is not consistent with the germline gene, which may arise from a read error. The chain recombines TRBV6-2 or TRBV6-3 with TRBJ2-5; D possibly uses TRBD1 or TRBD2 (6 bases each). This CDR3 region has 14 residues. Looked up from germline, CDR1 is MNHEY and CDR2 is SVGEGT. The CDR3 is CAISEAGGEGEQYF. In DNA, the CDR3 is TGTGCCATCAGTGAAGCCGGGGGCGAAGGTGAGCAGTACTTC.

As DNA, the CDR3 is TGTGCCAGCAGCTTGGGCCCGGGGGGAGGGTACAATGAGCAGTTCTTC. Protein sequence: CASSLGPGGGYNEQFF. J is TRBJ2-1 and V is TRBV11-2, with 7 bases identical to TRBD2. Per the germline V gene, CDR1 is SGHAT and CDR2 is FQNNGV. This CDR3 has 16 amino acids. The V gene end was trimmed by 3 bases and the J gene end by 4 bases; junction bases not matched to a gene: 9.

This clonotype was picked up many times. The chain carries TRBV5-1 and TRBJ1-2, with TRBD1 as a possible D gene (5 bases). Deletions cut 1 base from V and 4 bases from J, with 8 bases between. The CDR3 runs 13 residues. CDR1 SGHRS and CDR2 YFSETQ come from the germline V gene. The CDR3 region has the DNA TGCGCCAGCAGCTTGTCAGGGATCTATGGCTACACCTTC. Translated: CASSLSGIYGYTF.

The V call is TRBV4-1, the J call TRBJ2-3; tentative D call: TRBD2 (6 bases). The CDR3 loop spans 14 amino acids. The V and J ends lost 6 bases and 6 bases respectively, with 16 bases between them. CDR1 MGHRA and CDR2 YSYEKL come from the germline V gene. This CDR3 reads CASSPTGVRDTQYF. For the CDR3, the DNA is TGCGCCAGCAGTCCGACGGGGGTTCGGGATACGCAGTATTTT.

The chain carries TRBV3-1 and TRBJ2-1; D possibly corresponds to TRBD1 (6 bases). With the DNA end fitting TRBJ2-7 better, the J assignment may be wrong. CDR1 and CDR2 (germline): LGHDT, YNNKEL (reference sequence). This CDR3 is 12 amino acids long. The CDR3 here is CASSQAGVEQYF. CDR3 DNA: TGTGCCAGCAGCCAAGCAGGGGTCGAGCAGTACTTC.

V usage is TRBV7-3 and J usage is TRBJ2-3; the D gene is possibly TRBD2 (5 bases). CDR1 SGHTA and CDR2 FQGTGA come from the germline V gene. Trimming removed 1 base from V and 10 bases from J, with 12 bases in between. This CDR3 contains 13 residues. CDR3 DNA: TGTGCCAGCAGCTTAAGCATTTCTAGCTCGCAGTATTTT. Protein sequence: CASSLSISSSQYF.

The chain combines TRBV5-1 with TRBJ2-1; TRBD2 aligns across 10 bases. This CDR3 has 12 amino acids. The germline gives CDR1 SGHRS, CDR2 YFSETQ. With 8 bases clipped from V and 5 bases from J, the junction kept 1 base outside the gene matches. The CDR3 sequence is CASGLADNEQFF. The DNA for the CDR3 is TGCGCCAGTGGACTAGCGGACAATGAGCAGTTCTTC.

The chain is built from TRBV6-5 and TRBJ1-1, with TRBD1 matching over 12 bases. Germline CDR1 MNHEY, CDR2 SVGAGI. The V gene end was trimmed by 3 bases and the J gene end by 0 bases; junction bases not matched to a gene: 5. The CDR3 has 17 residues. CDR3 DNA: TGTGCCAGCAGTTATATGGGACAGGGGGCGATGAACACTGAAGCTTTCTTT. Protein: CASSYMGQGAMNTEAFF.